Each of the 13 T cell receptor beta chains below was sequenced from the same sample in a study of memory CD4+ T cells and cytomegalovirus serostatus. The sort gate was single viable CD3+CD4+CD8-CD45RO+ cells for memory CD4+ T cells. Clones were sequenced by immunoSEQ multiplex PCR, and TCRdb holds only the in-frame ones, with some missing. The table lists tens of thousands of clones, nearly 80% of them singletons. Sequences were obtained from memory CD4+ T cells from blood. The receptors originated from an adult in good health and CMV-seronegative.

This clone has just a few counts. This chain joins TRBV19 and TRBJ1-2; tentatively, D is TRBD1 (6 bases). The CDR3 covers 13 residues. Trimming cost V 5 bases and J 5 bases, with 12 bases left between them. CDR1 and CDR2 from the germline V gene are LNHDA and SQIVND (reference sequence). This CDR3 reads CASSQGTRYGYTF. CDR3 bases: TGTGCCAGTAGTCAGGGGACGAGGTATGGCTACACCTTC.

The chain uses TRBV11-2 and TRBJ1-3; D is undetermined. Trimming shortened V by 1 base and J by 0 bases, and 13 bases separated the two germline ends. This CDR3 is 17 amino acids long. Germline lookup yields CDR1 SGHAT and CDR2 FQNNGV. CDR3 DNA sequence: TGTGCCAGCAGCTTAGGACCCCCGGGAAGCTCTGGAAACACCATATATTTT. Translation: CASSLGPPGSSGNTIYF. The full variable domain, with the rest looked up from reference TRBV11-2 and TRBJ1-3, is EAGVAQSPRYKIIEKRQSVAFWCNPISGHATLYWYQQILGQGPKLLIQFQNNGVVDDSQLPKDRFSAERLKGVDSTLKIQPAKLEDSAVYLCASSLGPPGSSGNTIYFGEGSWLTVV.

V and J are TRBV6-5 and TRBJ1-1; D gene ambiguous. CDR1 and CDR2 (germline): MNHEY, SVGAGI. V lost 0 bases, J lost 5 bases, and 4 bases lay in between. The CDR3 length is 12 residues. As DNA, the CDR3 is TGTGCCAGCAGTTACTCTCAGACTGAAGCTTTCTTT. Translating gives CASSYSQTEAFF.

The chain uses TRBV6-1 and TRBJ1-2; no clear D gene. The CDR3 is made up of 13 amino acids. V was pared by 4 bases and J by 3 bases, with 9 bases between. CDR1 MNHNS and CDR2 SASEGT come from the germline V gene. The CDR3 reads CASSVEVYYGYTF. In nucleotides, the CDR3 is TGTGCCAGCAGTGTGGAGGTGTACTATGGCTACACCTTC.

The chain has TRBV5-1 and TRBJ2-1; 9 bases are a match to TRBD1. In germline, CDR1 is SGHRS, CDR2 YFSETQ. This CDR3 is 17 amino acids long. With 4 bases clipped from V and 0 bases from J, the junction kept 8 bases outside the gene matches. CDR3 residues: CASSASGTGSSYNEQFF. CDR3 coding DNA: TGCGCCAGCAGCGCCTCCGGGACAGGGAGCTCCTACAATGAGCAGTTCTTC.

The V call is TRBV19, the J call TRBJ2-5, with 9 positions matching TRBD2. CDR1 LNHDA and CDR2 SQIVND come from the germline V gene (reference sequence). Trimming removed 1 base from V and 7 bases from J; junction bases left unmatched: 13. CDR3 length: 17 residues. CDR3 amino acids: CASSIGITSGPLGTQYF. For the CDR3, the DNA is TGTGCCAGTAGTATAGGTATCACTAGCGGGCCCCTTGGGACCCAGTACTTC. The variable domain in full, completed from reference TRBV19 and TRBJ2-5, reads DGGITQSPKYLFRKEGQNVTLSCEQNLNHDAMYWYRQDPGQGLRLIYYSQIVNDFQKGDIAEGYSVSREKKESFPLTVTSAQKNPTAFYLCASSIGITSGPLGTQYFGPGTRLLVL.

Details on this clone: Other DNA sequences in this specimen translate into the identical CDR3. The chain links TRBV5-1 to TRBJ2-6; possibly TRBD1 for D (6 bases). V dropped 2 bases and J dropped 0 bases, with 9 bases sitting between them. The CDR3 has 16 amino acids. Per the germline V gene, CDR1 is SGHRS and CDR2 is YFSETQ. In nucleotides, the CDR3 is TGCGCCAGCAGCTTAGGACAGCTCTCTGGGGCCAACGTCCTGACTTTC. Amino acid sequence: CASSLGQLSGANVLTF.

This clone has more than one count but fewer than ten. The chain uses TRBV7-6 and TRBJ1-3; D remains unclear. CDR3 length equals 14 residues. The germline V and J ends were trimmed by 3 bases and 7 bases, with 13 bases remaining between them. Germline V lookup: CDR1 SGHVS, CDR2 FNYEAQ. As DNA, the CDR3 is TGTGCCAGCAGCTTCTCGGGTTTCGGGAACACCATATATTTT. Encoded protein: CASSFSGFGNTIYF. Using reference TRBV7-6 and TRBJ1-3 for the parts outside the CDR3, the full variable domain is GAGVSQSPRYKVTKRGQDVALRCDPISGHVSLYWYRQALGQGPEFLTYFNYEAQQDKSGLPNDRFSAERPEGSISTLTIQRTEQRDSAMYRCASSFSGFGNTIYFGEGSWLTVV.

The chain joins TRBV30 to TRBJ1-4; D not certain. Trimming stripped 0 bases from V and 14 bases from J, with 22 bases between. Germline CDR1 GTSNPN, CDR2 SVGIG (reference sequence). The length of the CDR3 is 15 residues. CDR3 DNA sequence: TGTGCCTGGAGTGTACCTACCGGGTTAGCAGCGAAGCTGTTTTTT. This gives the protein CAWSVPTGLAAKLFF. Variable domain in full (rest from reference TRBV30 and TRBJ1-4): SQTIHQWPATLVQPVGSPLSLECTVEGTSNPNLYWYRQAAGRGLQLLFYSVGIGQISSEVPQNLSASRPQDRQFILSSKKLLLSDSGFYLCAWSVPTGLAAKLFFGSGTQLSVL.

This clone was detected only a few times. Other DNA sequences in this sample translate to the same CDR3. The chain couples TRBV29-1 to TRBJ1-2, with a tentative D call TRBD1 (5 bases). The germline V gene has CDR1 SQVTM and CDR2 ANQGSEA. This CDR3 has 12 residues. V lost 4 bases and J 5 bases, leaving 11 bases between the germline ends. Here the CDR3 reads CSVGGDRYGYTF. In DNA, the CDR3 is TGCAGCGTTGGGGGGGATCGGTATGGCTACACCTTC.

This clone was counted once. V gene TRBV7-3 combines with J gene TRBJ2-2, with TRBD1 matching 9 bases. Germline V gives CDR1 SGHTA, CDR2 FQGTGA. This CDR3 spans 16 amino acids. With V trimmed by 0 bases and J by 6 bases, 5 bases remained unmatched. CDR3 region: CASSLTPGQGPGELFF. The CDR3 region has the DNA TGTGCCAGCAGCTTAACTCCGGGACAGGGTCCCGGGGAGCTGTTTTTT.

Worth noting for this clone: One end of the junction fails to match germline, which may point to a read error. The J gene is TRBJ1-4, the V gene TRBV5-6; TRBD1 agrees at 7 bases. Germline loops: CDR1 SGHDT, CDR2 YYEEEE. This CDR3 spans 14 amino acids. Here the CDR3 reads CASSLRQGNGKLFF. The CDR3 DNA reads as TGTGCCAGCAGCTTGCGACAGGGAAATGGAAAACTGTTTTTT.

The chain is built from TRBV5-1 and TRBJ1-6; no reliable D call. Trimming took 0 bases from V and 8 from J, leaving 12 bases between them. This CDR3 is 15 amino acids long. The V gene's germline CDR1 is SGHRS and CDR2 YFSETQ. For the CDR3, the DNA is TGCGCCAGCAGCTTGGCTACTCCCGGTTATTCACCCCTCCACTTT. It yields the protein CASSLATPGYSPLHF.